The 32 T cell receptor beta chains below were found in one sample sequenced in a study of blood T cells in healthy people across ages. A second PCR of roughly 7 to 11 cycles used a sample-barcoded 5' primer and a J-beta primer mix. MiXCR, applied by TCRdb to the 5' RACE reads, yields one record per CDR3 protein. The profile shows 1.5 million to 2 million distinct CDR3 sequences, about two fifths of them singletons. The sequenced sample was blood. The receptors stem from a human donor in good health.

This chain joins TRBV12-3 or TRBV12-4 and TRBJ2-1, with 8 bases aligning to TRBD1. Germline trimming cut 7 bases from V and 6 bases from J; bases unmatched to any gene: 8. The length of the CDR3 is 14 residues. The CDR3 DNA reads as TGTGCCAGCACCCGGACAGGGATTCGCAATGAGCAGTTCTTC. As protein: CASTRTGIRNEQFF.

This chain links TRBV6-1 with TRBJ2-7; D is uncertain. The J call may be wrong; the DNA end is better matched by TRBJ2-5. Germline values: CDR1 MNHNS, CDR2 SASEGT. The CDR3 length is 16 residues. The CDR3 loop reads CASSEASRSLGETQYF. The DNA of the CDR3 is TGTGCCAGCAGTGAAGCGAGTAGATCATTAGGGGAGACCCAGTACTTC.

The rearrangement links TRBV2 to TRBJ2-5; perhaps D is TRBD1 or TRBD2 (6 bases each). The CDR3 runs 12 residues. V was trimmed by 8 bases and J by 11 bases, leaving 18 bases between them. Looked up from germline, CDR1 is SNHLY and CDR2 is FYNNEI. CDR3: CASGSRGGEQYF. Written as DNA, the CDR3 is TGTGCCAGCGGGTCCAGGGGAGGTGAGCAGTACTTC.

This chain links TRBV7-2 with TRBJ2-1; 7 nucleotides line up with TRBD2. The germline gives CDR1 SGHTA, CDR2 FQGNSA. There are 13 residues in the CDR3. V shed 5 bases, J shed 8 bases, and the junction held 6 bases outside the gene matches. The CDR3 region has the DNA TGTGCCAGCAGCATACAAGGGAGGGATGAGCAGTTCTTC. Amino acids: CASSIQGRDEQFF.

This clonotype was counted at least ten times. The chain employs TRBV29-1 and TRBJ1-5, with TRBD1 matching over 10 bases. CDR1 is SQVTM and CDR2 is ANQGSEA in the germline V gene. The ends lost 8 bases at V and 3 bases at J; junction bases unmatched: 7. The CDR3 extends over 14 amino acids. This CDR3 is CSYSDRGDNQPQHF. The CDR3 DNA is TGCAGCTACTCGGACAGGGGGGACAATCAGCCCCAGCATTTT.

The chain couples TRBV28 to TRBJ1-6; D possibly corresponds to TRBD1 (5 bases). The CDR3 sequence is 15 residues long. The germline gives CDR1 MDHEN, CDR2 SYDVKM. V was pared by 5 bases and J by 9 bases, with 17 bases between. The CDR3 DNA sequence: TGTGCCAGCAGTGGGAGGGGATGGTGGAGTTCACCCCTCCACTTT. Translating it yields CASSGRGWWSSPLHF. The full variable domain, with the rest looked up from reference TRBV28 and TRBJ1-6, is DVKVTQSSRYLVKRTGEKVFLECVQDMDHENMFWYRQDPGLGLRLIYFSYDVKMKEKGDIPEGYSVSREKKERFSLILESASTNQTSMYLCASSGRGWWSSPLHFGNGTRLTVT.

This chain joins TRBV4-3 and TRBJ1-4; no reliable D call. CDR1 is LGHNA, CDR2 YSLEER, per germline. V was pared by 0 bases and J by 4 bases, with 9 bases between. CDR3 size: 15 residues. CDR3 in DNA: TGCGCCAGCAGCCAAGATCTACAGTTTAATGAAAAACTGTTTTTT. Its translation is CASSQDLQFNEKLFF.

This sequence joins TRBV5-1 and TRBJ2-3; 13 nucleotides align to TRBD2. J lost 0 bases, V lost 7 bases, and 8 bases had no gene match. This CDR3 has 17 amino acids. Germline V gene sequence: CDR1 SGHRS, CDR2 YFSETQ. The CDR3 is CASRRTSGGASTDTQYF. CDR3 sequence (DNA): TGCGCCAGCCGAAGGACTAGCGGGGGAGCTAGCACAGATACGCAGTATTTT.

J is TRBJ2-3 and V is TRBV6-5; D not resolved. Germline values: CDR1 MNHEY, CDR2 SVGAGI. V lost 0 bases, J lost 1 base, and 11 bases lay in between. The CDR3 runs 16 residues. DNA for the CDR3: TGTGCCAGCAGTTACTCGATGGGTGAGGGCACAGATACGCAGTATTTT. It translates to CASSYSMGEGTDTQYF.

The CDR3 DNA sequence: TGTGCCAGCAGCCCACACCCGCTAGAATACACTGAAGCTTTCTTT. It specifies CASSPHPLEYTEAFF. The chain couples TRBV7-2 to TRBJ1-1, with D hard to call. The length of the CDR3 is 15 residues. Trimming cost V 5 bases and J 3 bases, with 16 bases left between them. From germline, CDR1 is SGHTA and CDR2 FQGNSA.

This clonotype has more than one count but fewer than ten. The CDR3 DNA follows: TGTGCCAGCGAGTTTTCCGGCGGGGATACGCAGTATTTT. Its translation is CASEFSGGDTQYF. This chain joins TRBV21-1 and TRBJ2-3; the table names TRBD2, a call not compared with the DNA. TRBV21-1 is designated a pseudogene. CDR3 length: 13 amino acids.

The chain joins TRBV11-2 to TRBJ1-4; TRBD1 is a possible D gene (6 bases). The V gene's germline CDR1 is SGHAT and CDR2 FQNNGV. The CDR3 loop spans 16 amino acids. Trimming stripped 2 bases from V and 5 bases from J, with 15 bases between. The CDR3 DNA is TGTGCCAGCAGCTTAAATCGTGGGGGCGCAAATGAAAAACTGTTTTTT. Translating gives CASSLNRGGANEKLFF.

The genes are TRBV27 and TRBJ2-4, with 8 bases matching TRBD2. Trimming at V came to 8 bases and at J to 8 bases, leaving 8 bases not matched to a gene. The CDR3 has 13 residues. Per the germline V gene, CDR1 is MNHEY and CDR2 is SMNVEV (reference sequence). The CDR3 region is CASATGGIDIQYF. In DNA, the CDR3 is TGTGCCAGCGCTACGGGGGGGATCGACATTCAGTACTTC.

This clonotype occurred a few times. This chain uses TRBV7-9 with TRBJ2-5, with D possibly TRBD2 on 7 matching bases. V dropped 5 bases and J dropped 4 bases, with 20 bases sitting between them. The CDR3 runs to 16 residues. CDR1 and CDR2 from the germline V gene are SEHNR and FQNEAQ (reference sequence). Written as DNA, the CDR3 is TGTGCCAGCAGCCAACCTCTTGGGGGGGCGGCAGAGACCCAGTACTTC. Amino acid sequence: CASSQPLGGAAETQYF. The whole variable domain, filled in from reference TRBV7-9 and TRBJ2-5, reads DTGVSQNPRHKITKRGQNVTFRCDPISEHNRLYWYRQTLGQGPEFLTYFQNEAQLEKSRLLSDRFSAERPKGSFSTLEIQRTEQGDSAMYLCASSQPLGGAAETQYFGPGTRLLVL.

CDR3 amino acids: CASSLVGTAHNEQFF. The CDR3 DNA reads TGTGCCAGCAGCTTAGTCGGGACAGCGCACAATGAGCAGTTCTTC. The chain recombines TRBV7-2 with TRBJ2-1; TRBD1 matches 7 bases. Trimming cost V 1 base and J 5 bases; bases outside gene matches: 5. The germline CDR1 and CDR2 sequences are SGHTA and FQGNSA. The CDR3 sequence is 15 residues long.

This clonotype occurred a few times. The gene calls are TRBV11-3 and TRBJ2-1; D is possibly TRBD1 or TRBD2 (6 bases each). Trimming removed 4 bases from V and 1 base from J, with 23 bases in between. The CDR3 runs to 19 residues. Germline V gene lookup returns CDR1 SGHNT and CDR2 YENEEA. The CDR3 sequence is CASSSPTLVGGMSYNEQFF. In DNA, the CDR3 is TGTGCCAGCAGCTCCCCTACCCTTGTCGGGGGCATGTCCTACAATGAGCAGTTCTTC. Based on the CDR3 plus reference TRBV11-3 and TRBJ2-1, the full variable domain is EAGVVQSPRYKIIEKKQPVAFWCNPISGHNTLYWYLQNLGQGPELLIRYENEEAVDDSQLPKDRFSAERLKGVDSTLKIQPAELGDSAVYLCASSSPTLVGGMSYNEQFFGPGTRLTVL.

The rearrangement joins TRBV27 to TRBJ1-5; 9 bases line up with TRBD1. CDR3 length equals 20 residues. Germline CDR1 reads MNHEY; CDR2 reads SMNVEV (reference sequence). V lost 4 bases to trimming and J lost 5 bases; unmatched junction nucleotides: 21. This CDR3 is CASSWRRPGQGDPHDQPQHF. The CDR3 DNA reads TGTGCCAGCAGTTGGCGGAGACCGGGACAGGGAGATCCCCATGATCAGCCCCAGCATTTT.

In its sample, this clonotype was seen a few times. The J gene is TRBJ1-2, the V gene TRBV11-1; maybe TRBD1 (5 bases). Trimming removed 3 bases from V and 3 bases from J, with 8 bases in between. Germline V gene lookup returns CDR1 SGHAT and CDR2 FQDESV (reference sequence). This CDR3 is 13 amino acids long. The CDR3 DNA reads as TGTGCCAGCAGCTTGGACAACTACTATGGCTACACCTTC. It translates to CASSLDNYYGYTF.

In its sample, this clonotype was seen a few times. The chain has TRBV28 and TRBJ1-5, with D possibly being TRBD1 (5 bases). Deletions cut 4 bases from V and 5 bases from J, with 9 bases between. Germline lookup yields CDR1 MDHEN and CDR2 SYDVKM. The CDR3 contains 13 residues. CDR3: CASSWGGDQPQHF. DNA of the CDR3: TGTGCCAGCAGTTGGGGAGGGGATCAGCCCCAGCATTTT.

This clonotype was seen a few times. The rearrangement joins TRBV7-9 to TRBJ2-6; perhaps TRBD1 as D (5 bases). Trimming shortened V by 5 bases and J by 2 bases, and 16 bases separated the two germline ends. The CDR3 covers 17 residues. The V gene's germline CDR1 is SEHNR and CDR2 FQNEAQ (reference sequence). The CDR3 DNA follows: TGTGCCAGCAGCCCGGGCCCCAGGGTTGCTGGGGCCAACGTCCTGACTTTC. Amino acid sequence: CASSPGPRVAGANVLTF.

Points on this clonotype: A much more abundant neighbour one base away suggests this may be a read error. The chain combines TRBV5-5 with TRBJ1-5; D not certain. The closer fit of TRBJ2-3 to the DNA end suggests the J call may be wrong. The germline V gene has CDR1 SGHKS and CDR2 YYEKEE (reference sequence). The CDR3 has 14 residues. The CDR3 DNA is TGTGCCAGCAGCTTGGAACAGCAAGATACGCCCCAGTATTTT. It encodes CASSLEQQDTPQYF.

This chain joins TRBV6-4 and TRBJ1-1; D may be TRBD1 (5 bases). Germline V gives CDR1 MRHNA, CDR2 SNTAGT. CDR3 size: 13 residues. Trimming removed 3 bases from V and 3 bases from J, with 8 bases in between. DNA for the CDR3: TGTGCCAGCAGTGAAGGGACCTACACTGAAGCTTTCTTT. It is translated as CASSEGTYTEAFF.

This chain links TRBV10-3 with TRBJ2-1, with D possibly TRBD1 on 5 matching bases. Trimming took off 5 bases at V and 7 bases at J, with 6 bases between the two ends. Germline loops: CDR1 ENHRY, CDR2 SYGVKD. The CDR3 totals 11 residues. The CDR3 reads CAISRTNEQFF. The CDR3 region has the DNA TGTGCCATCAGTCGGACAAATGAGCAGTTCTTC.

There are a few counts of this clonotype. The chain uses TRBV7-6 and TRBJ2-7, with TRBD2 matching 8 bases. The CDR3 runs to 16 residues. V lost 4 bases and J lost 7; bases outside the gene matches: 15. Germline V gene data show CDR1 as SGHVS and CDR2 as FNYEAQ. DNA of the CDR3: TGTGCCAGCAGCTCCGAAGGCGGGGGGTCGTCTAGGGAGCAGTACTTC. Its translation is CASSSEGGGSSREQYF.

This clonotype was seen only a few times. The rearrangement joins TRBV12-3 or TRBV12-4 to TRBJ2-1; TRBD2 matches at 8 bases. The CDR3 consists of 19 residues. Trimming took 6 bases from V and 8 from J; bases not matched to a gene: 24. Here the CDR3 reads CASSQLLAGGIVFRDEQFF. CDR3 in DNA: TGTGCCAGCAGCCAACTCCTGGCGGGGGGTATCGTTTTTCGGGATGAGCAGTTCTTC.

This clonotype has only a few counts. This chain uses TRBV12-3 or TRBV12-4 with TRBJ1-2; 7 nucleotides agree with TRBD1. This CDR3 is built from 15 residues. Trimming at V came to 2 bases and at J to 7 bases, leaving 10 bases not matched to a gene. CDR3 residues: CASSLNAGGRGGYTF. The CDR3 DNA follows: TGTGCCAGCAGTTTAAATGCAGGGGGTCGCGGTGGCTACACCTTC.

The V gene is TRBV10-3, the J gene TRBJ2-4; perhaps TRBD2 as D (6 bases). Germline CDR1 and CDR2: ENHRY and SYGVKD. With 10 bases removed from V and 6 bases from J, the gap between germline ends came to 16 bases. The CDR3 contains 13 residues. The CDR3 nucleotides are TGTGCCAGCAGGTCGGGGGACGGAAACATTCAGTACTTC. Its translation is CASRSGDGNIQYF.

The chain uses TRBV29-1 and TRBJ1-1; D remains unclear. Trimming removed 2 bases from V and 4 bases from J, with 14 bases in between. The CDR3 contains 14 residues. Per germline, CDR1 SQVTM and CDR2 ANQGSEA. CDR3 coding DNA: TGCAGCGTTGAAAGTAGGTTAAGTGCCACTGAAGCTTTCTTT. This sequence encodes CSVESRLSATEAFF. Complete variable domain (other parts from reference TRBV29-1 and TRBJ1-1): SAVISQKPSRDICQRGTSLTIQCQVDSQVTMMFWYRQQPGQSLTLIATANQGSEATYESGFVIDKFPISRPNLTFSTLTVSNMSPEDSSIYLCSVESRLSATEAFFGQGTRLTVV.

The chain links TRBV6-2 or TRBV6-3 to TRBJ2-5; no clear D gene. From germline, CDR1 is MNHEY and CDR2 SVGEGT. The CDR3 runs to 12 residues. The germline V and J ends were trimmed by 10 bases and 4 bases, with 13 bases remaining between them. In nucleotides, the CDR3 is TGTGCCACTCGGGCCAGAAGAGAGACCCAGTACTTC. This sequence encodes CATRARRETQYF.

The sample holds a few counts of this clonotype. The chain is built from TRBV7-8 and TRBJ1-2; 9 bases are shared with TRBD1. The CDR3 runs 16 residues. V gave up 5 bases and J gave up 6 bases; unmatched junction bases: 13. Germline CDR1 and CDR2: SGHVS and FQNEAQ. The CDR3 DNA follows: TGTGCCAGCAGCCCACGTCCCGGGACAGGGTGTGATGGCTACACCTTC. Translation: CASSPRPGTGCDGYTF.

This clonotype has ten or more counts. The CDR3 DNA is TGTGCCAGCAGCTCCGACACCAACTATGGCTACACCTTC. This encodes CASSSDTNYGYTF. This chain connects TRBV7-2 to TRBJ1-2; D unclear. Germline CDR1 is SGHTA and CDR2 is FQGNSA. The length of the CDR3 is 13 residues. Trimming left V 4 bases short and J 2 bases short, with 8 bases between.

As for this clonotype: A read error may account for a junction end that differs from germline. The genes are TRBV5-5 and TRBJ2-7, with a possible D match to TRBD1 (5 bases). This CDR3 is 13 amino acids long. The germline gives CDR1 SGHKS, CDR2 YYEKEE (reference sequence). The CDR3 here is CASSFNTGYEQDF. Written as DNA, the CDR3 is TGTGCCAGCAGCTTCAATACAGGCTACGAGCAGGACTTC.